The following is a T cell receptor beta chain sequence with its context. These data belong to a study of PD-L1 blockade in urothelial cancer. TCRdb's copy holds only in-frame clones and misses some; the assay was immunoSEQ multiplex PCR. The data show 50,000 to 65,000 clones, 84% seen once. This sequence originates from a man aged 35 to 55 with urothelial cancer. This specimen consisted of PBMCs, obtained around atezolizumab (anti-PD-L1) treatment.

DNA for the CDR3: TGTGCCAGCAGCCGAACCCCAGGAGTTTCGGGAACTAAGTCCTACAATGAGCAGTTCTTC. Translation gives CASSRTPGVSGTKSYNEQFF. The chain couples TRBV7-6 to TRBJ2-1; perhaps TRBD2 as D (5 bases). The CDR3 totals 20 residues. V was pared by 5 bases and J by 1 base, with 27 bases between. The V gene's germline CDR1 is SGHVS and CDR2 FNYEAQ.